Following are 18 T cell receptor beta chains from one sample sequenced in a study of OX40 agonist ivuxolimab in advanced cancers. The method was immunoSEQ multiplex PCR; TCRdb's version includes in-frame clones alone and lacks a portion of them. The repertoire holds 65,000 to 75,000 clones, with 85% as singletons. Sequencing used CD4+ or CD8+ T cells sorted from blood, obtained in a trial of the OX40 agonist ivuxolimab. These receptors came from an adult with an advanced solid tumor such as melanoma, head and neck, liver or kidney cancer.

The chain has TRBV20-1 and TRBJ2-1; D is perhaps TRBD2 (5 bases). The V gene's germline CDR1 is DFQATT and CDR2 SNEGSKA (reference sequence). The CDR3 is 11 amino acids. Trimming cost V 3 bases and J 8 bases, with 8 bases left between them. CDR3 in amino acids: CSASLAHEQFF. The CDR3, as DNA: TGCAGTGCTAGCCTAGCACATGAGCAGTTCTTC.

This clone occurred once. This chain joins TRBV20-1 and TRBJ2-7, with D unresolved. This CDR3 has 11 residues. V lost 5 bases, J lost 2 bases, and 7 bases lay in between. Germline V gene lookup returns CDR1 DFQATT and CDR2 SNEGSKA (reference sequence). The CDR3 DNA is TGCAGTGCTGGGCACACCTACGAGCAGTACTTC. Translation: CSAGHTYEQYF.

The chain recombines TRBV30 with TRBJ1-2, with 8 bases lining up with TRBD1. CDR3 size: 14 residues. The V gene's germline CDR1 is GTSNPN and CDR2 SVGIG (reference sequence). Trimming took 2 bases from V and 3 from J; bases not matched to a gene: 5. The CDR3 sequence is CAWSTGGMYYGYTF. For the CDR3, the DNA is TGTGCCTGGAGTACAGGGGGGATGTACTATGGCTACACCTTC.

This sequence joins TRBV2 and TRBJ1-2; maybe TRBD1 (5 bases). Trimming shortened V by 2 bases and J by 4 bases, and 8 bases separated the two germline ends. This CDR3 comprises 13 residues. Germline CDR1 reads SNHLY; CDR2 reads FYNNEI. CDR3 nucleotides: TGTGCCAGCAGTGAACAGGGTACCTATGGCTACACCTTC. This encodes CASSEQGTYGYTF.

V is TRBV9 and J is TRBJ2-2, with 9 bases aligning to TRBD1. Looked up from germline, CDR1 is SGDLS and CDR2 is YYNGEE. J was trimmed by 3 bases and V by 7 bases; bases with no gene match: 4. The CDR3 has 14 residues. CDR3 nucleotides: TGTGCCAGCGCGCGGACAGGGGACACCGGGGAGCTGTTTTTT. Its translation is CASARTGDTGELFF.

The V and J genes are TRBV7-6 and TRBJ2-3; weak D call: TRBD2 (5 bases). From germline, CDR1 is SGHVS and CDR2 FNYEAQ. Trimming cost V 1 base and J 2 bases, with 28 bases left between them. The CDR3 totals 21 residues. CDR3 sequence: CASSLENPWRIVPRFTDTQYF. CDR3 sequence (DNA): TGTGCCAGCAGCTTAGAAAACCCATGGAGGATAGTGCCTAGATTCACAGATACGCAGTATTTT.

The V gene is TRBV7-8, the J gene TRBJ1-2; perhaps TRBD1 as D (6 bases). The germline gives CDR1 SGHVS, CDR2 FQNEAQ. This CDR3 comprises 14 residues. V gave up 2 bases and J gave up 2 bases, with 9 bases separating them. The CDR3, as DNA: TGTGCCAGCAGCTTAAGTCAGGGGAACTATGGCTACACCTTC. It encodes CASSLSQGNYGYTF. The full variable domain, its missing parts supplied by reference TRBV7-8 and TRBJ1-2, is GAGVSQSPRYKVAKRGQDVALRCDPISGHVSLFWYQQALGQGPEFLTYFQNEAQLDKSGLPSDRFFAERPEGSVSTLKIQRTQQEDSAVYLCASSLSQGNYGYTFGSGTRLTVV.

This chain joins TRBV4-2 and TRBJ1-2; TRBD1 is a possible D gene (6 bases). The germline V gene has CDR1 LGHNA and CDR2 YNFKEQ. V was cut by 5 bases and J by 5 bases, with 9 bases left in between. The CDR3 totals 12 residues. CDR3 sequence reads: CASSSGTYGYTF. CDR3 sequence (DNA): TGTGCCAGCAGCTCTGGGACATATGGCTACACCTTC.

This chain uses TRBV11-2 with TRBJ2-4; D is unresolved. There are 13 residues in the CDR3. With 5 bases removed from V and 2 bases from J, the gap between germline ends came to 7 bases. Germline-derived CDR1 and CDR2 are SGHAT and FQNNGV. The CDR3 sequence: CASSSSPKNIQYF. The CDR3 nucleotides are TGTGCCAGCAGCAGCTCACCCAAAAACATTCAGTACTTC.

This chain connects TRBV9 to TRBJ1-3; unclear D gene. V was pared by 2 bases and J by 6 bases, with 18 bases between. Germline values: CDR1 SGDLS, CDR2 YYNGEE. This CDR3 has 16 amino acids. In DNA, the CDR3 is TGTGCCAGCAGCGTCTCCGGGGTGGGCTTGGAAAACACCATATATTTT. This sequence encodes CASSVSGVGLENTIYF.

The chain links TRBV2 to TRBJ2-3; D is unresolved. The ends were cut back, 7 bases at V and 0 bases at J, with 5 bases in the middle. Per the germline V gene, CDR1 is SNHLY and CDR2 is FYNNEI. This CDR3 is 12 amino acids long. CDR3 sequence reads: CASTRSTDTQYF. CDR3 DNA: TGTGCCAGCACCAGAAGCACAGATACGCAGTATTTT. The full variable domain, completed using reference TRBV2 and TRBJ2-3, is EPEVTQTPSHQVTQMGQEVILRCVPISNHLYFYWYRQILGQKVEFLVSFYNNEISEKSEIFDDQFSVERPDGSNFTLKIRSTKLEDSAMYFCASTRSTDTQYFGPGTRLTVL.

The chain is built from TRBV30 and TRBJ1-3; D might be TRBD1 (5 bases). V lost 5 bases to trimming and J lost 0 bases, with 8 bases between them. Germline CDR1 is GTSNPN and CDR2 is SVGIG (reference sequence). This CDR3 spans 13 amino acids. The CDR3 spells CAWDSGSGNTIYF. The CDR3 DNA reads as TGTGCCTGGGACAGTGGCTCTGGAAACACCATATATTTT.

With regard to this clone: The sample carries other DNA sequences with the same CDR3. The rearrangement joins TRBV5-1 to TRBJ2-5; D remains ambiguous. Looked up from germline, CDR1 is SGHRS and CDR2 is YFSETQ. Trimming shortened V by 0 bases and J by 0 bases, and 0 bases separated the two germline ends. The CDR3 has 12 residues. The CDR3 loop is CASSLDQETQYF. CDR3 DNA sequence: TGCGCCAGCAGCTTGGACCAAGAGACCCAGTACTTC.

This chain joins TRBV29-1 and TRBJ1-2, with 7 bases that match TRBD1. After removal of 4 bases from V and 2 bases from J, the junction contained 4 bases not matched to a gene. The CDR3 runs to 13 residues. Germline values: CDR1 SQVTM, CDR2 ANQGSEA. Written as DNA, the CDR3 is TGCAGCGTTGTCCAGGGGGAGAACTATGGCTACACCTTC. Translating gives CSVVQGENYGYTF.

The rearrangement links TRBV7-2 to TRBJ2-7; D perhaps matches TRBD1 (6 bases). Per germline, CDR1 SGHTA and CDR2 FQGNSA. The V end was cut by 5 bases, the J end by 4 bases, with 9 bases between. The CDR3 is made up of 12 amino acids. The DNA for the CDR3 is TGTGCCAGCAGCACCCAGGGGTACGAGCAGTACTTC. This gives the protein CASSTQGYEQYF. The whole variable domain, remainder taken from reference TRBV7-2 and TRBJ2-7, is GAGVSQSPSNKVTEKGKDVELRCDPISGHTALYWYRQSLGQGLEFLIYFQGNSAPDKSGLPSDRFSAERTGGSVSTLTIQRTQQEDSAVYLCASSTQGYEQYFGPGTRLTVT.

The rearrangement uses TRBV11-3 and TRBJ2-7; D uncertain. V was clipped by 5 bases and J by 3 bases, with 14 bases between them. This CDR3 has 14 residues. The V gene's germline CDR1 is SGHNT and CDR2 YENEEA. The CDR3 DNA is TGTGCCAGCAGCCAGCTTGGCAGATACTACGAGCAGTACTTC. It yields the protein CASSQLGRYYEQYF.

The rearrangement joins TRBV6-1 to TRBJ1-1; 8 nucleotides agree with TRBD1. The CDR3 has 15 residues. The germline V gene has CDR1 MNHNS and CDR2 SASEGT. Unmatched junction bases numbered 7, after V lost 7 bases and J lost 0 bases. The CDR3 reads CASTPGQGMNTEAFF. CDR3 nucleotides: TGTGCCAGCACCCCTGGACAGGGAATGAACACTGAAGCTTTCTTT.

The chain has TRBV11-2 and TRBJ2-7; D gene ambiguous. CDR1 SGHAT and CDR2 FQNNGV come from the germline V gene. V lost 3 bases, J lost 6 bases, and 12 bases lay in between. This CDR3 is built from 13 residues. The DNA of the CDR3 is TGTGCCAGCAGCTTGGCCCAAATTAGCGAGCAGTACTTC. This sequence encodes CASSLAQISEQYF. Variable domain in full (rest from reference TRBV11-2 and TRBJ2-7): EAGVAQSPRYKIIEKRQSVAFWCNPISGHATLYWYQQILGQGPKLLIQFQNNGVVDDSQLPKDRFSAERLKGVDSTLKIQPAKLEDSAVYLCASSLAQISEQYFGPGTRLTVT.